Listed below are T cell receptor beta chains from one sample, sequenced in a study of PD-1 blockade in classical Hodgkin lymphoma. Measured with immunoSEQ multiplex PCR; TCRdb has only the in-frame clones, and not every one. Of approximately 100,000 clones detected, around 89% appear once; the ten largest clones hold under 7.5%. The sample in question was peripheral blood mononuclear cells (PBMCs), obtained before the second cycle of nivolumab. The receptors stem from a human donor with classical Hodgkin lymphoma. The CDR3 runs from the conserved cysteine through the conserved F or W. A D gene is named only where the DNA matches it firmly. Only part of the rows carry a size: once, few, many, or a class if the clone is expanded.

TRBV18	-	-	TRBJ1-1	TGTGCCAGCTCCCCACGGTCCAGCCGAAACACTGAAGCTTTCTTT	CASSPRSSRNTEAFF
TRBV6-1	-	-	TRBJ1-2	TGTGCCAGCACTAGTTCAGCGATGCAAGCCTATGGCTACACCTTC	CASTSSAMQAYGYTF
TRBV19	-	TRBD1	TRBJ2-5	TGTGCCAGTAGCCCGAACAGGGGGCTGGGAGAGACCCAGTACTTC	CASSPNRGLGETQYF
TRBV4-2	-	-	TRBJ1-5	TGTGCCAGCAGCCAAGCCGCCGTTAGCAATCAGCCCCAGCATTTT	CASSQAAVSNQPQHF
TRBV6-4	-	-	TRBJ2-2	TGTGCCAGCAGTGTCTACGCAGGGACAACCGGGGAGCTGTTTTTT	CASSVYAGTTGELFF
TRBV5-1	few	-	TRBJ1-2	TGCGCCAGCAGCTTGGTGGGAGATGGCTACACCTTC	CASSLVGDGYTF
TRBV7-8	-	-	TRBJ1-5	TGTGCCAGCAGCTTACGGCGAGGGGCCCCGGGTAATCAGCCCCAGCATTTT	CASSLRRGAPGNQPQHF
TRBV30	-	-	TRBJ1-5	TGTGCCTGGAATACAGGGACAAGCAATCAGCCCCAGCATTTT	CAWNTGTSNQPQHF
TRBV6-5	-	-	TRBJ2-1	TGTGCCAGCAGTTACACGGACAATGAGCAGTTCTTC	CASSYTDNEQFF
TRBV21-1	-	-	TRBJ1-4	TGTGCCAGCAGCGCAGGCTCAACTAATGAAAAACTGTTTTTT	CASSAGSTNEKLFF
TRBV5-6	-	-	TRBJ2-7	TGTGCCAGCAGCTTTGGCAGGAGCTCCTACGAGCAGTACTTC	CASSFGRSSYEQYF
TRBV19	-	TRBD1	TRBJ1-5	TGTGCCAGTACCCCACAGGGGAGCAATCAGCCCCAGCATTTT	CASTPQGSNQPQHF
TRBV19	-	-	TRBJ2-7	TGTGCCAGTAGTATAGGCGGCGGGGCAGGCTACGAGCAGTACTTC	CASSIGGGAGYEQYF
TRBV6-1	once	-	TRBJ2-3	TGTGCCAGCAGGCTACTGGGGGGTGGCACAGATACGCAGTATTTT	CASRLLGGGTDTQYF
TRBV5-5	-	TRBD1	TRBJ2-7	TGTGCCAGCAGCTTGGTAGGGGACAGGGGAAACTACGAGCAGTACTTC	CASSLVGDRGNYEQYF
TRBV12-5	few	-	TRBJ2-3	TGTGCTAGTGGTTTAGTGGATACGCAGTATTTT	CASGLVDTQYF
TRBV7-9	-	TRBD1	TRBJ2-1	TGTGCCAGCAGGACAGGGGATGAGCAGTTCTTC	CASRTGDEQFF
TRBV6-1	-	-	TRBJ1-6	TGTGCCAGCAGGGTAATGGATAATTCACCCCTCCACTTT	CASRVMDNSPLHF
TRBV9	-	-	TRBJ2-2	TGTGCCAGCAGCCTTACGAACACCGGGGAGCTGTTTTTT	CASSLTNTGELFF
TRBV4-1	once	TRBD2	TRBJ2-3	TGCGCCAGCAGCCAAGAACCGCCGGGACTAGCGGGGGTGGATACGCAGTATTTT	CASSQEPPGLAGVDTQYF
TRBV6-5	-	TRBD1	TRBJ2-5	TGTGCCAGCAGTCCCGGACAGGTCGGCGAGACCCAGTACTTC	CASSPGQVGETQYF
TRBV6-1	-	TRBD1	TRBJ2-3	TGTGCCAGCAGTGAACCGGGACAGGAAACTTCAGATACGCAGTATTTT	CASSEPGQETSDTQYF
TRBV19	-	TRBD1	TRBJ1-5	TGTGCCAGTAGTTCCGGACAGGAGCTTAGCAATCAGCCCCAGCATTTT	CASSSGQELSNQPQHF
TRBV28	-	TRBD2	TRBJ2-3	TGTGCCAGCAGTTTAGCGGGGGGTGCTAGCACAGATACGCAGTATTTT	CASSLAGGASTDTQYF
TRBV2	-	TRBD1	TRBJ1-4	TGTGCCAGCAGTGAGGAGGGGACAGGGGGCCTGGAACTGTTTTTT	CASSEEGTGGLELFF
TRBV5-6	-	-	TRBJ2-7	TGTGCCAGCAGCTTAGTTTTGCCAGTGAGACCCTCCTACGAGCAGTACTTC	CASSLVLPVRPSYEQYF
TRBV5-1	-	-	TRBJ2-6	TGCGCCAGCAGCTCTGGGGCCAACGTCCTGACTTTC	CASSSGANVLTF
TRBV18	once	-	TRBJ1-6	TGTGCCAGCTCACCGGGGGGGGGAATTTACGATTCACCCCTCCACTTT	CASSPGGGIYDSPLHF
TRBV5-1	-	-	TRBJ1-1	TGCGCCAGCAGCGGGGGTAGGTCGAGCACTGAAGCTTTCTTT	CASSGGRSSTEAFF
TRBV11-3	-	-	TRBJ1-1	TGTGCCAGCAGCTCTCCTAGAGGGGGTGAAGCTTTCTTT	CASSSPRGGEAFF
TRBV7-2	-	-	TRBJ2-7	TGTGCCAGCAGCAGGACAGTAACCTACGAGCAGTACTTC	CASSRTVTYEQYF
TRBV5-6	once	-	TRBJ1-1	TGTGCCAGCAGCTCGAAGTTTGGGGGGAGCACTGAAGCTTTCTTT	CASSSKFGGSTEAFF
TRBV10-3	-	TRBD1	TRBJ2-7	TGTGCCATCAAGATCTACAGGGGGCCTACCTACGAGCAGTACTTC	CAIKIYRGPTYEQYF
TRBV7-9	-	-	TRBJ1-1	TGTGCCAGCAGCTTAGTTACGGGTAGGCACACTGAAGCTTTCTTT	CASSLVTGRHTEAFF
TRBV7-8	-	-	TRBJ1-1	TGTGCCAGCAGCTTATCCTACACTGAAGCTTTCTTT	CASSLSYTEAFF